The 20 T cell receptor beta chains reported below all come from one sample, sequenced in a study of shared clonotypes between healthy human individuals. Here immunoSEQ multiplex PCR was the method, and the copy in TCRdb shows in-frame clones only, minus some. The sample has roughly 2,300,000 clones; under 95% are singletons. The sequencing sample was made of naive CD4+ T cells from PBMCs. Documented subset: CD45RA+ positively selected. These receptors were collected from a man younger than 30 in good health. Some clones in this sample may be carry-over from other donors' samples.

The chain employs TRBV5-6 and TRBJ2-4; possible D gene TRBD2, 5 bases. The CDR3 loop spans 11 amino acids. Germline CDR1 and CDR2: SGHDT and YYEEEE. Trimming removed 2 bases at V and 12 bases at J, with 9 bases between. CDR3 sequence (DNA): TGTGCCAGCAGCTTACGAGGGAGTCAGTACTTC. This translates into CASSLRGSQYF.

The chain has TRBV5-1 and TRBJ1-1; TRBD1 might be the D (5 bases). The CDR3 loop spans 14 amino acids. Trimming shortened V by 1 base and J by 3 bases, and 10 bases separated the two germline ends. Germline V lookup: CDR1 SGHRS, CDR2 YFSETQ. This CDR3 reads CASSLRQGDTEAFF. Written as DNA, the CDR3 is TGCGCCAGCAGCTTGCGGCAGGGTGACACTGAAGCTTTCTTT.

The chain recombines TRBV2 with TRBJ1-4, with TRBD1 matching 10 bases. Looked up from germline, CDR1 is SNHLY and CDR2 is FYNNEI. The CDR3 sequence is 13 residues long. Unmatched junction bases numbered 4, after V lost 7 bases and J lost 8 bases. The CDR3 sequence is CASMGQGNEKLFF. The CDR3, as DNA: TGTGCCAGCATGGGACAGGGGAACGAAAAACTGTTTTTT.

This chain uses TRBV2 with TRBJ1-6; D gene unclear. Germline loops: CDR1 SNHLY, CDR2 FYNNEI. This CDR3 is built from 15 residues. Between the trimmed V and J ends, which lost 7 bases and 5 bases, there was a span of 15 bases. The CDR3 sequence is CASKLWGVNNSPLHF. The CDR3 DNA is TGTGCCAGCAAGCTCTGGGGAGTCAATAATTCACCCCTCCACTTT. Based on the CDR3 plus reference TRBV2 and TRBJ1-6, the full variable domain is EPEVTQTPSHQVTQMGQEVILRCVPISNHLYFYWYRQILGQKVEFLVSFYNNEISEKSEIFDDQFSVERPDGSNFTLKIRSTKLEDSAMYFCASKLWGVNNSPLHFGNGTRLTVT.

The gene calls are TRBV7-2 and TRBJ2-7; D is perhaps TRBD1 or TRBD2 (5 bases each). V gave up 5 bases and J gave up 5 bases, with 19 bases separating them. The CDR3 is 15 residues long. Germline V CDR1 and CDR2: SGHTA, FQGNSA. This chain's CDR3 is CASSSTPGRQDEQYF. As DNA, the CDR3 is TGTGCCAGCAGCAGTACCCCGGGACGTCAGGACGAGCAGTACTTC. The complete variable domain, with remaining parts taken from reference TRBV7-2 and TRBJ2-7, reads GAGVSQSPSNKVTEKGKDVELRCDPISGHTALYWYRQSLGQGLEFLIYFQGNSAPDKSGLPSDRFSAERTGGSVSTLTIQRTQQEDSAVYLCASSSTPGRQDEQYFGPGTRLTVT.

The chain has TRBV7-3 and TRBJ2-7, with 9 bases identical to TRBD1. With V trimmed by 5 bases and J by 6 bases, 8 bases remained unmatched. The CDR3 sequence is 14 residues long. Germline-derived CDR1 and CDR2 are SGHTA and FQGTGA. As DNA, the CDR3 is TGTGCCAGCAGCCCCTCGGGACAGGGTAGCGAGCAGTACTTC. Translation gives CASSPSGQGSEQYF.

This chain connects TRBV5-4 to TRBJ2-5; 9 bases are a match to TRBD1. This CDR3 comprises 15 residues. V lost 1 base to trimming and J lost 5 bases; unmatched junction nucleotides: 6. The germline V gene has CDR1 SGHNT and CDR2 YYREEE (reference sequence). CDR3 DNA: TGTGCCAGCAGCTTGAGGACAGGGGATGTTGAGACCCAGTACTTC. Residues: CASSLRTGDVETQYF.

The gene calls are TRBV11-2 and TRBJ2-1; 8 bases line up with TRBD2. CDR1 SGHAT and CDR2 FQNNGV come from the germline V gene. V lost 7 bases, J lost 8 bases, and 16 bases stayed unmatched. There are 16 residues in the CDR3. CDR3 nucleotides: TGTGCCAGCATCAGGACTAGCTGGGGAGTTAACTATGAGCAGTTCTTC. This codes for CASIRTSWGVNYEQFF.

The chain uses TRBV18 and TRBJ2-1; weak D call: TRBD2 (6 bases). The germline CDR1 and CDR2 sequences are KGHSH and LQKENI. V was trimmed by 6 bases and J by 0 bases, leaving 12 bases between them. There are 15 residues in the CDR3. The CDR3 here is CASSTGASSYNEQFF. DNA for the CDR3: TGTGCCAGCTCTACGGGAGCCAGCTCCTACAATGAGCAGTTCTTC.

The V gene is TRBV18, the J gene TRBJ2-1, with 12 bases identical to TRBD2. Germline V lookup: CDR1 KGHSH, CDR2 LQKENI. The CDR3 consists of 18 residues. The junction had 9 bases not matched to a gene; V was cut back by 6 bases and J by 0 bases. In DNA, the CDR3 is TGTGCCAGCTCTGATTCTAGCGGGAGGGCCTCCTCCTACAATGAGCAGTTCTTC. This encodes CASSDSSGRASSYNEQFF.

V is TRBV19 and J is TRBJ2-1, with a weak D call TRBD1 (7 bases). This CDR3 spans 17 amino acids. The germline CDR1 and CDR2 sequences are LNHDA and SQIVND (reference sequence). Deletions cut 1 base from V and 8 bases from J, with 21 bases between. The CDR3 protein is CASSIAGDRFGAHEQFF. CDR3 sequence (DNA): TGTGCCAGTAGTATAGCGGGGGACAGATTCGGGGCCCATGAGCAGTTCTTC.

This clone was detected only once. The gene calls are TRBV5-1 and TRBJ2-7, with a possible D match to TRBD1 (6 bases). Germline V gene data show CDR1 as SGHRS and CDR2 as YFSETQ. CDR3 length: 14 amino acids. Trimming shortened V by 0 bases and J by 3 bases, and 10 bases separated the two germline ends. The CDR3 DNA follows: TGCGCCAGCAGCTTGGAGTACAGGGACTACGAGCAGTACTTC. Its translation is CASSLEYRDYEQYF.

The CDR3 nucleotides are TGTGCCAGCAGCTCTGGACAGGGGGCATCAGATACGCAGTATTTT. This sequence encodes CASSSGQGASDTQYF. The chain recombines TRBV11-3 with TRBJ2-3; 11 positions agree with TRBD1. The trim removed 4 bases at V and 4 bases at J, leaving 4 bases unmatched. CDR3 length equals 15 residues. CDR1 and CDR2 from the germline V gene are SGHNT and YENEEA. Variable domain in full (rest from reference TRBV11-3 and TRBJ2-3): EAGVVQSPRYKIIEKKQPVAFWCNPISGHNTLYWYLQNLGQGPELLIRYENEEAVDDSQLPKDRFSAERLKGVDSTLKIQPAELGDSAVYLCASSSGQGASDTQYFGPGTRLTVL.

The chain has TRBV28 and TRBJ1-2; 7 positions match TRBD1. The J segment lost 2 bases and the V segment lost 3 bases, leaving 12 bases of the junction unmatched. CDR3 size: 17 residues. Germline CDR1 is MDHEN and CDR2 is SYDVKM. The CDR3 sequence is CASSFIILRGQNYGYTF. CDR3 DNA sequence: TGTGCCAGCAGTTTTATTATCTTACGGGGACAGAACTATGGCTACACCTTC.

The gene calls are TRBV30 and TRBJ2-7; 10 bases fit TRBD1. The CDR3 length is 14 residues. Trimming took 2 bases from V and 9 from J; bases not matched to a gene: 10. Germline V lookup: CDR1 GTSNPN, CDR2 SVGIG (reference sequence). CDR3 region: CAWSTGTGAQGQYF. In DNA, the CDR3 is TGTGCCTGGAGTACCGGGACAGGGGCCCAGGGGCAGTACTTC.

In DNA, the CDR3 is TGCAGCGTTGAACGCCAGGGGGCGGGAAACATTCAGTACTTC. Residues: CSVERQGAGNIQYF. V usage is TRBV29-1 and J usage is TRBJ2-4, with 8 bases fitting TRBD1. The CDR3 runs to 14 residues. Trimming removed 2 bases from V and 6 bases from J; junction bases left unmatched: 6. CDR1 is SQVTM, CDR2 ANQGSEA, per germline.

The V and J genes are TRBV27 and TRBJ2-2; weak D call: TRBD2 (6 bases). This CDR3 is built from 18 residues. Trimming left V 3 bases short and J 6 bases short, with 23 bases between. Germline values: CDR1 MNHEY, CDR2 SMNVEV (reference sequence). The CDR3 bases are TGTGCCAGCAGTTTCCAACCCCTTCGGGGGAGAGGGGCCGGGGAGCTGTTTTTT. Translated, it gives CASSFQPLRGRGAGELFF.

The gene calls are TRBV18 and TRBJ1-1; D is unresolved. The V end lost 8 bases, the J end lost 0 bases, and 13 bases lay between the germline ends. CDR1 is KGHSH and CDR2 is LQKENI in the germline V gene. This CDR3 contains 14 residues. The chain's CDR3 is CASRKEPLNTEAFF. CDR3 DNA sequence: TGTGCCAGCCGAAAGGAACCTTTGAACACTGAAGCTTTCTTT.

CDR3 region: CASSFRGAGVAYEQYF. CDR3 DNA sequence: TGTGCCAGCAGCTTTCGGGGGGCAGGGGTGGCCTACGAGCAGTACTTC. The gene calls are TRBV7-2 and TRBJ2-7, with D possibly TRBD2 on 7 matching bases. Looked up from germline, CDR1 is SGHTA and CDR2 is FQGNSA. Trimming pared 3 bases from V and 2 bases from J, leaving 17 bases between. This CDR3 spans 16 amino acids.

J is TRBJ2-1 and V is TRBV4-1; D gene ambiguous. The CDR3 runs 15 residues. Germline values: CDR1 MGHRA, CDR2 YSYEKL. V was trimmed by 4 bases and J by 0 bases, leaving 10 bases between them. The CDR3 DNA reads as TGCGCCAGCAGCCCCAGTCTTCCCTCCTACAATGAGCAGTTCTTC. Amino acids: CASSPSLPSYNEQFF.